This T cell receptor (beta chain) originates from a study of CD8 T cells in ankylosing spondylitis. The CDR3 covers 14 residues. Germline V gene lookup returns CDR1 SGHRS and CDR2 YFSETQ. With V trimmed by 5 bases and J by 6 bases, 6 bases remained unmatched. TCRdb processed the 5' RACE reads anew with MiXCR; each CDR3 protein has one entry. The sample shows a few hundred thousand distinct CDR3 sequences, 20% to 25% of them seen only once. The sample was blood, either unsorted or a sorted T cell fraction (not recorded which). This receptor was obtained from a male donor with ankylosing spondylitis or in good health (not recorded which). The chain employs TRBV5-1 and TRBJ2-2; 8 bases line up with TRBD1. The CDR3 DNA sequence: TGCGCCAGCAGGACAGGGGACGGTTCCGGGGAGCTGTTTTTT. Encoded protein: CASRTGDGSGELFF.